The present entry profiles one TCR beta chain with its context. The V end was cut by 5 bases, the J end by 4 bases, with 7 bases between. Germline loops: CDR1 DFQATT, CDR2 SNEGSKA (reference sequence). This CDR3 contains 11 residues. This record comes from a study of blood T cell repertoires in COVID-19. The method was immunoSEQ multiplex PCR; TCRdb's version includes in-frame clones alone and lacks a portion of them. Altogether approximately 99,000 clones are present, around four fifths being singletons, with the ten largest covering less than 5%. This sequence originates from a woman in her sixties or seventies with acute or convalescent COVID-19. The J gene is TRBJ2-3, the V gene TRBV20-1, with no clear D. The sequenced material came from peripheral blood. CDR3 sequence (DNA): TGCAGTGCTTACGAGGCAGATACGCAGTATTTT. This gives the protein CSAYEADTQYF.